The clone carrying this T cell receptor (beta chain) was observed many times. Its antigen remains unknown. Per the germline V gene, CDR1 is SGHAT and CDR2 is FQNNGV. The CDR3 extends over 15 amino acids. V lost 4 bases to trimming and J lost 4 bases, with 16 bases between them. TCRdb re-called the 5' RACE reads through MiXCR, storing one row per CDR3 protein. The sample records 200,000 to 250,000 distinct CDR3 sequences, over 9.5% being singletons. The data are from a study of CD8 T cells in ankylosing spondylitis. Regarding the study as a whole: Matched synovial fluid from ankylosing spondylitis patients was reported to be enriched for disease-linked clones.

This TCR derives from a male donor with ankylosing spondylitis or in good health (not recorded which). V usage is TRBV11-2 and J usage is TRBJ1-2, with a weak D call TRBD1 (5 bases). Sequencing was performed on blood, either unsorted or a sorted T cell fraction (not recorded which). The CDR3 spells CASSSLVGQTYGYTF. The CDR3 bases are TGTGCCAGCAGCTCCCTTGTGGGGCAGACCTATGGCTACACCTTC. The full variable domain, with the rest looked up from reference TRBV11-2 and TRBJ1-2, is EAGVAQSPRYKIIEKRQSVAFWCNPISGHATLYWYQQILGQGPKLLIQFQNNGVVDDSQLPKDRFSAERLKGVDSTLKIQPAKLEDSAVYLCASSSLVGQTYGYTFGSGTRLTVV.